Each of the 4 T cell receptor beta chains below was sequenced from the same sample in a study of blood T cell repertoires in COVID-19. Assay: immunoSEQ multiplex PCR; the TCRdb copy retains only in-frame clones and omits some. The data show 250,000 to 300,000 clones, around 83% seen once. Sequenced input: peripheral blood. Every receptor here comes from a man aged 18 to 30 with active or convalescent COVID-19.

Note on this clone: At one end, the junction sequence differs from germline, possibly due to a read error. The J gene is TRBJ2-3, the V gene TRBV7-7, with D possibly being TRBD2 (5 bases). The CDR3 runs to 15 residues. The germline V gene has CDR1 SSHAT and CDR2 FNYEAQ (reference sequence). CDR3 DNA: TGTGCTAGCAGCCCTTTAGCGAGTCACACAGATACGCAGTATTTT. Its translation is CASSPLASHTDTQYF.

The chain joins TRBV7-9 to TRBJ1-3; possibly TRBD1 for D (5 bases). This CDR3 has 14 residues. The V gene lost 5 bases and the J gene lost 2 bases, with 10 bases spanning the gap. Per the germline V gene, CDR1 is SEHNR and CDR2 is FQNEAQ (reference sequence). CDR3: CASSPGLAGNTIYF. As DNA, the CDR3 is TGTGCCAGCAGCCCAGGGTTGGCTGGAAACACCATATATTTT.

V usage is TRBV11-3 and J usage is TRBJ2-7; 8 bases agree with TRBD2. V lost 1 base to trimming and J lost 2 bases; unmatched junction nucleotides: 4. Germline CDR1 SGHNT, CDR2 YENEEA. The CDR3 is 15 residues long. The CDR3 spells CASSLAPGLAYEQYF. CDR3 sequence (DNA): TGTGCCAGCAGCTTAGCCCCGGGACTAGCCTACGAGCAGTACTTC.

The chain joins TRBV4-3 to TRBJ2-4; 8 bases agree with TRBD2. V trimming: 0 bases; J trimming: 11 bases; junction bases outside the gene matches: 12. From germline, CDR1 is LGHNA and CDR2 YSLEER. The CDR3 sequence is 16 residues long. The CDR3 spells CASSQEWSPAGEVQYF. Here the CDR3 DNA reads TGCGCCAGCAGCCAAGAATGGTCTCCAGCGGGAGAGGTTCAGTACTTC.